These T cell receptor beta chains were read from a single sample in a study of human T cells and chemical hapten exposure. TCRdb fed the RACE reads into MiXCR, producing one record per CDR3 protein. This table holds 200,000 to 300,000 distinct CDR3 sequences, approximately 8.6% found once. The sample here was whole blood, taken in connection with sensitization to the hapten diphenylcyclopropenone (DPC). The receptors derive from a woman aged 40 to 50 with alopecia areata. Some clones in this sample may be carry-over from other donors' samples. Both conserved end residues are part of each CDR3. Each record gives: D gene, V gene, J gene, CDR3 length, CDR3 protein. D genes are given only for firm matches.

d_gene: NA; v_gene: TRBV7-9; j_gene: TRBJ1-1; len: 15; CDR3aa: CASSLTEGLNTEAFF
d_gene: NA; v_gene: TRBV7-2; j_gene: TRBJ2-1; len: 12; CDR3aa: CASSPGRNEQFF
d_gene: NA; v_gene: TRBV5-1; j_gene: TRBJ2-2; len: 15; CDR3aa: CASSNGPGSNGELFF
d_gene: NA; v_gene: TRBV6-2/TRBV6-3; j_gene: TRBJ2-1; len: 17; CDR3aa: CASSYSNPAASYNEQFF
d_gene: NA; v_gene: TRBV9; j_gene: TRBJ2-1; len: 16; CDR3aa: CASRARDTGGGNEQFF
d_gene: TRBD1; v_gene: TRBV7-2; j_gene: TRBJ2-3; len: 16; CDR3aa: CASSPPRRQGSRTQYF
d_gene: NA; v_gene: TRBV29-1; j_gene: TRBJ1-2; len: 14; CDR3aa: CSVEVLGRGRGYTF
d_gene: NA; v_gene: TRBV28; j_gene: TRBJ1-1; len: 15; CDR3aa: CASSPRTAANTEAFF
d_gene: TRBD2; v_gene: TRBV7-2; j_gene: TRBJ2-5; len: 18; CDR3aa: CASSLEGWTSGGQETQYF
d_gene: TRBD2; v_gene: TRBV2; j_gene: TRBJ2-1; len: 15; CDR3aa: CASSAGTSVGNEQFF
d_gene: TRBD1; v_gene: TRBV12-3/TRBV12-4; j_gene: TRBJ2-3; len: 14; CDR3aa: CASSGTVGTDTQYF
d_gene: TRBD1; v_gene: TRBV27; j_gene: TRBJ2-7; len: 16; CDR3aa: CASSLLRGTGGYEQYF
d_gene: TRBD2; v_gene: TRBV4-3; j_gene: TRBJ2-2; len: 17; CDR3aa: CASSQGETSGSYGELFF
d_gene: NA; v_gene: TRBV4-2; j_gene: TRBJ2-5; len: 15; CDR3aa: CASSLSNQGQETQYF
d_gene: NA; v_gene: TRBV12-3/TRBV12-4; j_gene: TRBJ2-7; len: 12; CDR3aa: CASSRLYYEQYF
d_gene: TRBD1; v_gene: TRBV4-3; j_gene: TRBJ1-1; len: 16; CDR3aa: CASSQDPRGQDTEAFF
d_gene: TRBD1; v_gene: TRBV29-1; j_gene: TRBJ1-2; len: 13; CDR3aa: CSVSTQGGYGYTF
d_gene: TRBD2; v_gene: TRBV5-1; j_gene: TRBJ2-7; len: 17; CDR3aa: CASSLGASGWSSYEQYF
d_gene: NA; v_gene: TRBV12-3/TRBV12-4; j_gene: TRBJ1-5; len: 15; CDR3aa: CASRFRADSNQPQHF
d_gene: TRBD2; v_gene: TRBV5-1; j_gene: TRBJ2-7; len: 15; CDR3aa: CASSPGTSGRGEQYF
d_gene: NA; v_gene: TRBV12-3/TRBV12-4; j_gene: TRBJ2-7; len: 15; CDR3aa: CASSPSPGQSYEQYF
d_gene: NA; v_gene: TRBV27; j_gene: TRBJ2-7; len: 14; CDR3aa: CASSSPGNSYEQYF
d_gene: NA; v_gene: TRBV7-9; j_gene: TRBJ2-4; len: 17; CDR3aa: CASSSWWGDLAKNIQYF
d_gene: NA; v_gene: TRBV7-2; j_gene: TRBJ2-2; len: 13; CDR3aa: CASSLFSTGELFF
d_gene: NA; v_gene: TRBV18; j_gene: TRBJ1-5; len: 15; CDR3aa: CASSQSHREGQPQHF
d_gene: TRBD2; v_gene: TRBV28; j_gene: TRBJ2-1; len: 11; CDR3aa: CAAGRVDEQFF
d_gene: TRBD2; v_gene: TRBV29-1; j_gene: TRBJ2-1; len: 15; CDR3aa: CSVPSGSSSYNEQFF
d_gene: NA; v_gene: TRBV12-3/TRBV12-4; j_gene: TRBJ1-5; len: 14; CDR3aa: CASSSRTRSGPQHF
d_gene: NA; v_gene: TRBV3-1; j_gene: TRBJ2-2; len: 14; CDR3aa: CASSQEGVRGELFF
d_gene: TRBD2; v_gene: TRBV12-3/TRBV12-4; j_gene: TRBJ2-1; len: 14; CDR3aa: CASGSGLAGRGQFF
d_gene: NA; v_gene: TRBV5-1; j_gene: TRBJ1-5; len: 14; CDR3aa: CASSPGSLNQPQHF
d_gene: NA; v_gene: TRBV28; j_gene: TRBJ2-5; len: 14; CDR3aa: CASSPRTPRGTQYF
d_gene: TRBD2; v_gene: TRBV4-1; j_gene: TRBJ2-1; len: 16; CDR3aa: CASSRLLAGEVNEQFF
d_gene: NA; v_gene: TRBV27; j_gene: TRBJ2-5; len: 14; CDR3aa: CASTWSVPQETQYF
d_gene: NA; v_gene: TRBV27; j_gene: TRBJ2-2; len: 15; CDR3aa: CASSKLDGDTGELFF
d_gene: TRBD2; v_gene: TRBV6-5; j_gene: TRBJ2-1; len: 13; CDR3aa: CASSPRTSDEQFF
d_gene: NA; v_gene: TRBV4-2; j_gene: TRBJ2-1; len: 15; CDR3aa: CASSQGRATYNEQFF
d_gene: TRBD1; v_gene: TRBV5-1; j_gene: TRBJ2-2; len: 16; CDR3aa: CASSPRDRVLSGELFF
d_gene: NA; v_gene: TRBV18; j_gene: TRBJ2-1; len: 14; CDR3aa: CASFQQRVNNEQFF
d_gene: NA; v_gene: TRBV6-2/TRBV6-3; j_gene: TRBJ2-5; len: 12; CDR3aa: CASSDAQETQYF
d_gene: NA; v_gene: TRBV18; j_gene: TRBJ2-7; len: 15; CDR3aa: CASSPGQAGANEQYF
d_gene: TRBD1; v_gene: TRBV12-3/TRBV12-4; j_gene: TRBJ1-5; len: 15; CDR3aa: CASSSGQGPNQPQHF
d_gene: NA; v_gene: TRBV7-9; j_gene: TRBJ2-7; len: 13; CDR3aa: CASSSVTRREQYF
d_gene: TRBD1; v_gene: TRBV7-8; j_gene: TRBJ2-2; len: 16; CDR3aa: CASSFRTGTNTGELFF
d_gene: NA; v_gene: TRBV6-2/TRBV6-3; j_gene: TRBJ1-5; len: 15; CDR3aa: CASSYSQGWNQPQHF